The sequence of this TCR beta chain was determined in a study of blood T cell repertoires in COVID-19. Authors' data handling: Estimation of nucleated cell counts was performed using reference gene primer amplification. Libraries were prepared by immunoSEQ multiplex PCR; TCRdb keeps only in-frame clonotypes and omits some of them. That table gives V, J and clone size, and the DNA gave D and trimming. The sample comprises about 210,000 clones, 92% of which are singletons, and 1% to 1.5% rests with the top ten. Germline assignment: CDR1 SGHRS and CDR2 YFSETQ. Trimming shortened V by 2 bases and J by 3 bases, and 15 bases separated the two germline ends. The CDR3 sequence is 16 residues long.

The chain is built from TRBV5-1 and TRBJ1-3; the D is unclear. The source material was peripheral blood. The clonotype was recovered from a young man with acute or convalescent COVID-19. In nucleotides, the CDR3 is TGCGCCAGCAGCTTTGCCCGTCTGGGAGATGGAAACACCATATATTTT. As protein: CASSFARLGDGNTIYF.